This entry lists 14 T cell receptor beta chains sequenced from one sample in a study of beta chain features in type 1 diabetes. TCRB transcripts that were expressed got sequenced, as all of the isolated RNA had been reverse transcribed. TCRdb keeps only in-frame clones here, not all; method: immunoSEQ multiplex PCR. The sample has fewer than 900,000 clones; 15% to 20% are singletons. The sequencing sample was made of naive CD4+ T cells from blood. Receptors originate from a young woman in good health.

Worth noting for this clone: The same CDR3 also results from other DNA sequences found in this sample. J is TRBJ2-7 and V is TRBV18; D not certain. Trimming cost V 3 bases and J 1 base, with 7 bases left between them. Germline V gene sequence: CDR1 KGHSH, CDR2 LQKENI. The CDR3 runs to 13 residues. Here the CDR3 DNA reads TGTGCCAGCTCACCGAGTGCGTCCTACGAGCAGTACTTC. Translating it yields CASSPSASYEQYF.

V gene TRBV4-1 combines with J gene TRBJ2-5; 7 bases map to TRBD2. Germline CDR1 MGHRA, CDR2 YSYEKL. V gave up 0 bases and J gave up 2 bases; unmatched junction bases: 3. The CDR3 is 15 amino acids. The CDR3 sequence: CASSQEGTTQETQYF. CDR3 bases: TGCGCCAGCAGCCAAGAAGGGACTACACAAGAGACCCAGTACTTC.

This clone was seen more than once but under ten times. J is TRBJ2-1 and V is TRBV29-1, with TRBD2 matching 15 bases. Germline CDR1 reads SQVTM; CDR2 reads ANQGSEA. This CDR3 spans 15 amino acids. J lost 3 bases, V lost 6 bases, and 3 bases had no gene match. The CDR3 DNA reads TGCAGCGTGTGGACTAGCGGGAGGGTCTACAATGAGCAGTTCTTC. Amino acids: CSVWTSGRVYNEQFF.

This clone has more than one count but fewer than ten. This chain joins TRBV25-1 and TRBJ2-2, with 8 bases fitting TRBD1. Trimming at V came to 6 bases and at J to 3 bases, leaving 9 bases not matched to a gene. The CDR3 is made up of 16 amino acids. Germline assignment: CDR1 MGHDK and CDR2 SYGVNS. This CDR3 is CASRAPGTGYTGELFF. CDR3 DNA: TGTGCCAGCAGGGCACCCGGGACAGGCTACACCGGGGAGCTGTTTTTT.

The genes are TRBV7-9 and TRBJ2-2; no definite D call. The germline V gene encodes CDR1 SEHNR and CDR2 FQNEAQ (reference sequence). The CDR3 covers 14 residues. V lost 1 base and J 4 bases, leaving 7 bases between the germline ends. In nucleotides, the CDR3 is TGTGCCAGCAGCTTAGGACTTATCACCGGGGAGCTGTTTTTT. Translating it yields CASSLGLITGELFF.

The V gene is TRBV5-1, the J gene TRBJ1-5; D unclear. This CDR3 is 14 amino acids long. The germline V gene encodes CDR1 SGHRS and CDR2 YFSETQ. Deletions cut 1 base from V and 0 bases from J, with 5 bases between. The CDR3 sequence is CASSLSNSNQPQHF. CDR3 coding DNA: TGCGCCAGCAGCTTGTCTAATAGCAATCAGCCCCAGCATTTT.

Only a few counts were recorded for this clone. Additional DNA sequences in this sample encode the identical CDR3. The V and J genes are TRBV7-2 and TRBJ2-5, with 9 bases lining up with TRBD1. Germline lookup yields CDR1 SGHTA and CDR2 FQGNSA. This CDR3 comprises 14 residues. J lost 3 bases, V lost 2 bases, and 1 base had no gene match. This CDR3 reads CASSLWTGEETQYF. The CDR3, as DNA: TGTGCCAGCAGCTTATGGACAGGGGAAGAGACCCAGTACTTC.

V is TRBV9 and J is TRBJ2-1; D may be TRBD1 or TRBD2 (5 bases each). This CDR3 contains 15 residues. CDR1 and CDR2 from the germline V gene are SGDLS and YYNGEE. V was cut by 4 bases and J by 6 bases, with 17 bases left in between. The CDR3 sequence: CASSSRGALSNEQFF. The CDR3 DNA sequence: TGTGCCAGCAGCAGTAGGGGAGCTCTGAGCAATGAGCAGTTCTTC.

The V and J genes are TRBV7-2 and TRBJ1-5, with a tentative D call TRBD1 (5 bases). V was pared by 2 bases and J by 2 bases, with 10 bases between. The CDR3 covers 15 residues. Germline CDR1 SGHTA, CDR2 FQGNSA. DNA of the CDR3: TGTGCCAGCAGCTTACAGGGAGTTGGCAATCAGCCCCAGCATTTT. Its translation: CASSLQGVGNQPQHF. The full variable domain, in which reference TRBV7-2 and TRBJ1-5 provide the parts outside the CDR3, is GAGVSQSPSNKVTEKGKDVELRCDPISGHTALYWYRQSLGQGLEFLIYFQGNSAPDKSGLPSDRFSAERTGGSVSTLTIQRTQQEDSAVYLCASSLQGVGNQPQHFGDGTRLSIL.

This CDR3 is CASSRRQGTQETQYF. The CDR3 nucleotides read TGTGCCAGCAGCAGACGACAAGGGACCCAAGAGACCCAGTACTTC. The chain employs TRBV5-4 and TRBJ2-5; D possibly uses TRBD1 or TRBD2 (5 bases each). Germline-derived CDR1 and CDR2 are SGHNT and YYREEE (reference sequence). The ends were cut back, 4 bases at V and 1 base at J, with 14 bases in the middle. CDR3 length: 15 amino acids.

The chain employs TRBV18 and TRBJ2-6; D may be TRBD2 (5 bases). The CDR3 spans 16 residues. Trimming shortened V by 2 bases and J by 4 bases, and 12 bases separated the two germline ends. The germline V gene encodes CDR1 KGHSH and CDR2 LQKENI. The DNA of the CDR3 is TGTGCCAGCTCACCAAACGTCGGGGTCGGGGCCAACGTCCTGACTTTC. This translates into CASSPNVGVGANVLTF.

This sequence joins TRBV28 and TRBJ1-1; possible D gene TRBD1, 6 bases. The CDR3 runs 14 residues. Germline V CDR1 and CDR2: MDHEN, SYDVKM. With 7 bases removed from V and 11 bases from J, the gap between germline ends came to 23 bases. CDR3 protein: CASMVPGTKGSAFF. Written as DNA, the CDR3 is TGTGCCAGCATGGTCCCCGGGACAAAGGGATCGGCTTTCTTT. Full variable domain (missing parts from reference TRBV28 and TRBJ1-1): DVKVTQSSRYLVKRTGEKVFLECVQDMDHENMFWYRQDPGLGLRLIYFSYDVKMKEKGDIPEGYSVSREKKERFSLILESASTNQTSMYLCASMVPGTKGSAFFGQGTRLTVV.

V is TRBV18 and J is TRBJ2-5; D may be TRBD2 (5 bases). V lost 5 bases and J lost 7, with 8 bases in between. There are 11 residues in the CDR3. Germline V CDR1 and CDR2: KGHSH, LQKENI. Written as DNA, the CDR3 is TGTGCCAGCTCAGGCGAGGGGACCCAGTACTTC. As protein: CASSGEGTQYF.

CDR3 nucleotide sequence: TGTGCCATCAGTTCCTCGACTAGCGGCTACGAGCAGTACTTC. Translated, it gives CAISSSTSGYEQYF. The V and J genes are TRBV10-3 and TRBJ2-7; 9 bases are a match to TRBD2. The ends lost 5 bases at V and 3 bases at J; junction bases unmatched: 5. The CDR3 contains 14 residues. Per the germline V gene, CDR1 is ENHRY and CDR2 is SYGVKD.